This T cell receptor beta chain was obtained from a study of identical twins. The length of the CDR3 is 20 residues. Trimming removed 1 base from V and 6 bases from J; junction bases left unmatched: 17. CDR1 PRHDT and CDR2 FYEKMQ come from the germline V gene (reference sequence). Concerning this clonotype: Its antigen is undetermined.

TCRdb re-derived calls from the 5' RACE reads in MiXCR, one entry per CDR3 protein. The data contain roughly 1.6 million distinct CDR3 sequences, around a third of them singletons. Study-level points and caveats: Weaker excess twin sharing was seen among beta out-of-frame sequences.

The receptor's source is a newborn girl in good health. This chain uses TRBV13 with TRBJ2-2; 10 bases match TRBD2. The source material was cord blood. The CDR3 loop reads CASSLVRELAGDYYAGELFF. The DNA of the CDR3 is TGTGCCAGCAGCTTAGTCCGTGAGCTAGCGGGGGACTACTATGCCGGGGAGCTGTTTTTT.